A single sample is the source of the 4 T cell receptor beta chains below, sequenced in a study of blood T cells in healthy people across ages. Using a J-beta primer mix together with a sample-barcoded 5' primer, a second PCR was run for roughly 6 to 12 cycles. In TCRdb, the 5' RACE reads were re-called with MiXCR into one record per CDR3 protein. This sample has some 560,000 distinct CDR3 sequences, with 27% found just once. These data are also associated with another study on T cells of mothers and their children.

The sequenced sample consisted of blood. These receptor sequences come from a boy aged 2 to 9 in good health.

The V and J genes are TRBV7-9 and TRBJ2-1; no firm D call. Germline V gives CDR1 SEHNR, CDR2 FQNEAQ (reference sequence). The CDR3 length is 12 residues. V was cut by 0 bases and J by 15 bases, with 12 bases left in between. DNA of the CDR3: TGTGCCAGCAGCTTAGCGGACCGATTGGGGTTCTTC. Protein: CASSLADRLGFF.

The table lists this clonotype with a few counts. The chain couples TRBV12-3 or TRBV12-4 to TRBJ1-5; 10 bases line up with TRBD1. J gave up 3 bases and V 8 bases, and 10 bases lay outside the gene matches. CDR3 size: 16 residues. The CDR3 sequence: CASGPTGGTFNQPQHF. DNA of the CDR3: TGTGCCAGCGGTCCGACAGGGGGCACGTTCAATCAGCCCCAGCATTTT.

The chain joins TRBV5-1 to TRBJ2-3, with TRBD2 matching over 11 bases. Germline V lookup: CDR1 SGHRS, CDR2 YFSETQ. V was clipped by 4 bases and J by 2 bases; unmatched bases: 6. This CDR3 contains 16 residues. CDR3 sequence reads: CASSDMTSGNTDTQYF. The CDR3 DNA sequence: TGCGCCAGCAGCGATATGACTAGCGGGAACACAGATACGCAGTATTTT.

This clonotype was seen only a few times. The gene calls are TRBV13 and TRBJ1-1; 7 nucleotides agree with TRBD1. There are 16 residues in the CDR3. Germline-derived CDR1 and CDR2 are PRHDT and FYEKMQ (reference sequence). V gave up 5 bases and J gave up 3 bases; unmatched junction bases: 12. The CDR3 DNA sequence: TGTGCCAGCAGCCTTTTCCAAGGACAGGCGTACACTGAAGCTTTCTTT. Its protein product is CASSLFQGQAYTEAFF.